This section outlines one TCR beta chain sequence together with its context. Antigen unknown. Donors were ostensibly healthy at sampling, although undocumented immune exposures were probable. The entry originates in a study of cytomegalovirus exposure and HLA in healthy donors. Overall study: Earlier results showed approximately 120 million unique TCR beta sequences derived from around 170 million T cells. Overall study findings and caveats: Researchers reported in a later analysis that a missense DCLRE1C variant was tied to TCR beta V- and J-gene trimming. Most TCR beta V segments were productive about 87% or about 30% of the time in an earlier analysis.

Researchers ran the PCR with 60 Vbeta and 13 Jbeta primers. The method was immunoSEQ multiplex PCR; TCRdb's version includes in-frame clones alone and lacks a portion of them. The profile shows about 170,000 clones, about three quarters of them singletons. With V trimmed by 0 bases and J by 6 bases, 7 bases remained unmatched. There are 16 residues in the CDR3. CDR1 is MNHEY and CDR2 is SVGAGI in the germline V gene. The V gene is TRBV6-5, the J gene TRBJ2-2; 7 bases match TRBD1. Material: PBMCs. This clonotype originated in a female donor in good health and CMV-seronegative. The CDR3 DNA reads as TGTGCCAGCAGTTACTCGGGACAGATCGTTTCCGGGGAGCTGTTTTTT. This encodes CASSYSGQIVSGELFF.